The rows below give T cell receptor beta chains drawn from one sample of a study of metastatic and nonmetastatic thyroid tumors. TCRdb re-called the PCR reads with MiXCR. The table has several thousand clones, around 20% seen once. The sample taken for sequencing was adjacent normal tissue. The receptor source for this set is a female donor with papillary thyroid cancer or a benign thyroid nodule (not recorded which). Some clones in this sample may be carry-over from other donors' samples. Both conserved end residues are part of each CDR3.

v_call: TRBV20-1; j_call: TRBJ2-1; cdr3_aa: CSATSGGRNEQFF
v_call: TRBV19; j_call: TRBJ2-3; cdr3_aa: CASGGQGVDTQYF
v_call: TRBV2; j_call: TRBJ1-1; cdr3_aa: CASSFRTALSFF
v_call: TRBV12-5; j_call: TRBJ1-5; cdr3_aa: CASGSGGLIQPQHF
v_call: TRBV20-1; j_call: TRBJ2-3; cdr3_aa: CSARDPRGTESQYF
v_call: TRBV7-6; j_call: TRBJ2-1; cdr3_aa: CASSHGTSGRAGYNEQFF
v_call: TRBV27; j_call: TRBJ2-1; cdr3_aa: CASSIPGQSSYNEQFF
v_call: TRBV6-5; j_call: TRBJ2-1; cdr3_aa: CASSSKSLAGTSYNEQFF
v_call: TRBV27; j_call: TRBJ2-2; cdr3_aa: CASSLTRGHDGELFF
v_call: TRBV6-1; j_call: TRBJ1-3; cdr3_aa: CASRGGNTIYF
v_call: TRBV14; j_call: TRBJ2-2; cdr3_aa: CASSQAGTGFSGYLFF
v_call: TRBV6-5; j_call: TRBJ1-2; cdr3_aa: CASSYSTSPGGYTF
v_call: TRBV11-3; j_call: TRBJ2-7; cdr3_aa: CASRGPLSGYEQYF
v_call: TRBV12-3/TRBV12-4; j_call: TRBJ1-6; cdr3_aa: CASSSYTGYNSPLHF
v_call: TRBV3-1; j_call: TRBJ2-7; cdr3_aa: CASSQSLVGDEQYF
v_call: TRBV11-1; j_call: TRBJ2-6; cdr3_aa: CASSYSDGTPMSGTNVLTF
v_call: TRBV28; j_call: TRBJ2-2; cdr3_aa: CASSVFSVTGELFF
v_call: TRBV27; j_call: TRBJ2-7; cdr3_aa: CASSLIRGEQYF
v_call: TRBV6-1; j_call: TRBJ2-2; cdr3_aa: CASRRTGSANTGELFF
v_call: TRBV3-1; j_call: TRBJ2-5; cdr3_aa: CASSQLAGALQETQYF
v_call: TRBV6-1; j_call: TRBJ2-1; cdr3_aa: CASSGTSGRIYNEQFF
v_call: TRBV18; j_call: TRBJ1-3; cdr3_aa: CASSAWTAQGNTVYF
v_call: TRBV27; j_call: TRBJ2-7; cdr3_aa: CASRPGHITSYEQYF
v_call: TRBV20-1; j_call: TRBJ1-2; cdr3_aa: CSASFPGRAANYGYTF
v_call: TRBV5-4; j_call: TRBJ2-7; cdr3_aa: CASSLASLAGYTYEQYF
v_call: TRBV6-1; j_call: TRBJ1-1; cdr3_aa: CASRKERLGLGTEAFF
v_call: TRBV2; j_call: TRBJ1-1; cdr3_aa: CASSDPGTEAFF
v_call: TRBV4-1; j_call: TRBJ1-5; cdr3_aa: CASSQERLDSNQPQHF
v_call: TRBV7-2; j_call: TRBJ1-2; cdr3_aa: CASSLIHGVASGYTF
v_call: TRBV7-3; j_call: TRBJ2-2; cdr3_aa: CASSLPFDGGELFF
v_call: TRBV6-1; j_call: TRBJ2-2; cdr3_aa: CASRPDRITGELFF
v_call: TRBV11-2; j_call: TRBJ2-7; cdr3_aa: CASSLWSTGATYEQYF
v_call: TRBV9; j_call: TRBJ1-2; cdr3_aa: CASSVEGSYGYTF
v_call: TRBV19; j_call: TRBJ1-5; cdr3_aa: CASTWTCQGQPQHF
v_call: TRBV27; j_call: TRBJ2-7; cdr3_aa: CASSIIAGPYEQYF
v_call: TRBV19; j_call: TRBJ1-2; cdr3_aa: CATTDGSYGYTF
v_call: TRBV6-5; j_call: TRBJ2-7; cdr3_aa: CASSSKQGGQVSYEQYF
v_call: TRBV19; j_call: TRBJ2-1; cdr3_aa: CASSPNTGQGMGEQFF
v_call: TRBV28; j_call: TRBJ1-2; cdr3_aa: CAIQPRAVYGYTF
v_call: TRBV20-1; j_call: TRBJ1-1; cdr3_aa: CSAARRGFVDTEAFF
v_call: TRBV6-4; j_call: TRBJ2-2; cdr3_aa: CASSFRAGANTGELFF
v_call: TRBV5-1; j_call: TRBJ2-3; cdr3_aa: CASSSATVSDTQYF
v_call: TRBV20-1; j_call: TRBJ2-7; cdr3_aa: CSATASRGVYEQYF
v_call: TRBV20-1; j_call: TRBJ2-1; cdr3_aa: CSASSPGHYNEQFF
v_call: TRBV5-1; j_call: TRBJ2-3; cdr3_aa: CASSLRGGHSDGTDTQYF
v_call: TRBV6-1; j_call: TRBJ1-4; cdr3_aa: CASHRRGGRTNEKLFF
v_call: TRBV29-1; j_call: TRBJ2-5; cdr3_aa: CSVVRGRGETQYF
v_call: TRBV24-1; j_call: TRBJ2-3; cdr3_aa: CATSDPPADTQYF
v_call: TRBV12-3/TRBV12-4; j_call: TRBJ1-2; cdr3_aa: CASSLTVHYTF
v_call: TRBV10-2; j_call: TRBJ2-7; cdr3_aa: CASRHPGDSYEQYF
v_call: TRBV6-1; j_call: TRBJ1-5; cdr3_aa: CASRRTGVYSNQPQHF
v_call: TRBV20-1; j_call: TRBJ2-3; cdr3_aa: CSASGTSGGTSEDTQYF